This T cell receptor (beta chain) was obtained from a study of metastatic and nonmetastatic thyroid tumors. Study-level background: Repertoire comparisons spanned blood and tumor or nodule tissue from malignant and benign thyroid patients. General study points: It was reportedly found that TCR beta diversity was significantly higher in malignant thyroid tumors than in benign nodules, a difference seen in both blood and tumor samples.

Original processing methods: Between-group CDR3 differences, defined by clinicopathological status, yielded a distant-metastasis classifier for papillary thyroid cancer. TCRdb re-called clones from the PCR reads using MiXCR. These V and J calls originate from TCRdb's pipeline instead of the authors' own analysis. The data contain about 18,000 clones, approximately 20% of them singletons. As to this clone: Its target is unknown.

No treatment had been given to any patient before thyroid surgery. The receptor was derived from a female donor with papillary thyroid cancer or a benign thyroid nodule (not recorded which). Some clones in this sample may be carry-over from other donors' samples. The source material was tumor tissue.

The CDR3: CASSQLGFGYEQYF. As DNA, the CDR3 is TGTGCCAGCAGCCAGCTGGGGTTTGGGTACGAGCAGTACTTC. The rearrangement links TRBV11-2 to TRBJ2-7; D not resolved. CDR1 and CDR2 from the germline V gene are SGHAT and FQNNGV. The V end was cut by 5 bases, the J end by 4 bases, with 15 bases between. The CDR3 runs 14 residues.